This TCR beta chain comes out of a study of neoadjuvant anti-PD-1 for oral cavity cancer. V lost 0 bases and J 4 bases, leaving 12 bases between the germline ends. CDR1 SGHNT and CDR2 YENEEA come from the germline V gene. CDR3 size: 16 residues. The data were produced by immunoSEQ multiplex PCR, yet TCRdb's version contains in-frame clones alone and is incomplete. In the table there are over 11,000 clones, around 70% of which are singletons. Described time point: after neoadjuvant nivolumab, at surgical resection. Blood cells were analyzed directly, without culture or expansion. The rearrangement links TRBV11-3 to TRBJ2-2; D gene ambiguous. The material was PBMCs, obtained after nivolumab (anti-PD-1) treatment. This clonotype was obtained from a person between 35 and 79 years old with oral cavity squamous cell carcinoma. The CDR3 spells CASSLDSRTPTGELFF. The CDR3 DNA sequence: TGTGCCAGCAGCTTAGATTCAAGGACGCCCACCGGGGAGCTGTTTTTT.